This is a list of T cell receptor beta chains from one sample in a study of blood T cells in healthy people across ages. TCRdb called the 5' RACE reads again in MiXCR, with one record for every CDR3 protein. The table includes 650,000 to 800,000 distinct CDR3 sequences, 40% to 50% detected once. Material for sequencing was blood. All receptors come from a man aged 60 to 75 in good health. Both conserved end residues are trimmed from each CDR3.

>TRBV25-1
ASKGSAVGQPQH
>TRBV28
ASSLPGVRSSRLDTEAF
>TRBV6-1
ASSPRQHSSTDTQY
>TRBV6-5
ASSYSTSWETQY
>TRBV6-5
ATLAEDRGYGYT
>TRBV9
ASSPRRAGLEWQY
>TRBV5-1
ASSVDGQGRQPQH
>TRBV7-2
ASSPNAAGSGNTIY
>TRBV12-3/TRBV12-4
ASTIGAGGAARNEQY
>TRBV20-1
SARDGSWRGGGYEQY
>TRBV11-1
ASSLSYQETQY
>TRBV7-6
ASALDSTNEKLF
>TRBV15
ATSRPTGSLETQY
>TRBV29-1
SVHTETQY
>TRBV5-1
ASSLGLTSEAF
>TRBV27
ASAQGARFFQY
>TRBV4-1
ASSQGPINQPQH
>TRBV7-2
ASSPSGGPWFGYT
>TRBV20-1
SAPQDLSEQY
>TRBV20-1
SADAPTGSFSNQPQH
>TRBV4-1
ASSQVVLAQETQF
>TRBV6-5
ASSRTGGNIQY
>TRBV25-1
ASSEGDRSGHT
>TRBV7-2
ASSLLPPRDGYT
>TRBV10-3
AISEPAGETQY
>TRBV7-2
ASSFSGQAVHEQF
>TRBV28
ASSLQGIEQY
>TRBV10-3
AISEQAGYNEQF
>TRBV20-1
SARERSNSPLH
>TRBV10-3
AISDLAGDTDTQY
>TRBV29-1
SVDGDTGELF
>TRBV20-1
SASSGLGRSPLH
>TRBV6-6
ASSRPDWRQETQY
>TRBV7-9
ASSSGEGDYGYT
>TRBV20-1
SANHRDTQY
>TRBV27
ASRYDPHVANYGYT
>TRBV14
ASSQEVGRSNTEAF
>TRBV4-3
ASSQDRDDQPQH
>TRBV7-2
ASHLSPGGDTQY
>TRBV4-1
ASSQDWVGQGPISYEQY
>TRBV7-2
ASSRDRGWDIQY
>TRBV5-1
ASARLGGGADTQY
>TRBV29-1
SVAYGGEQY
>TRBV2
ASSGLSREQY
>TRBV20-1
SALGEFGSPLH
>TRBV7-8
ASSLRTGEGTEAF
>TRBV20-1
SAKTPEGGGTEAF